Each of the 25 T cell receptor beta chains below was sequenced from the same sample in a study of blood T cell repertoires in COVID-19. TCRdb's copy holds only in-frame clones and misses some; the assay was immunoSEQ multiplex PCR. Here the sample spans roughly 48,000 clones, more than 70% being singletons. Specimen: peripheral blood. The source of these receptors is a human donor in a cohort sampled during active COVID-19.

The genes are TRBV5-5 and TRBJ2-3; D possibly corresponds to TRBD2 (5 bases). The V and J ends lost 0 bases and 1 base respectively, with 12 bases between them. The CDR3 contains 16 residues. Germline CDR1 reads SGHKS; CDR2 reads YYEKEE (reference sequence). The CDR3 DNA reads as TGTGCCAGCAGCTTGGTATCCCAAGCGGGCACAGATACGCAGTATTTT. This gives the protein CASSLVSQAGTDTQYF. Full variable domain (rest looked up from reference TRBV5-5 and TRBJ2-3): DAGVTQSPTHLIKTRGQQVTLRCSPISGHKSVSWYQQVLGQGPQFIFQYYEKEERGRGNFPDRFSARQFPNYSSELNVNALLLGDSALYLCASSLVSQAGTDTQYFGPGTRLTVL.

This clone is a singleton in its sample. The chain couples TRBV5-4 to TRBJ1-6; TRBD1 might be the D (6 bases). The CDR3 sequence is 14 residues long. Trimming took off 0 bases at V and 9 bases at J, with 10 bases between the two ends. Germline V lookup: CDR1 SGHNT, CDR2 YYREEE (reference sequence). CDR3 in DNA: TGTGCCAGCAGCTTGGGGGGGCAGCTTTCACCCCTCCACTTT. Amino acids: CASSLGGQLSPLHF.

The CDR3 sequence: CASSPLLAEFYEQYF. The CDR3 DNA is TGTGCCAGCAGCCCCTTGTTAGCGGAGTTCTACGAGCAGTACTTC. This chain uses TRBV5-6 with TRBJ2-7; perhaps TRBD2 as D (6 bases). Germline CDR1 reads SGHDT; CDR2 reads YYEEEE. Trimming cost V 4 bases and J 3 bases, with 17 bases left between them. The CDR3 contains 15 residues.

This clone showed up just once. This sequence joins TRBV30 and TRBJ1-5, with D unclear. The CDR3 spans 14 residues. V was pared by 6 bases and J by 5 bases, with 17 bases between. The germline V gene encodes CDR1 GTSNPN and CDR2 SVGIG (reference sequence). DNA for the CDR3: TGTGCCTGCAATTCGGGATCTTCTGATCAGCCCCAGCATTTT. Protein sequence: CACNSGSSDQPQHF.

CDR3 in amino acids: CASSRQGEKLFF. The DNA for the CDR3 is TGTGCCAGCAGTCGACAGGGCGAAAAACTGTTTTTT. The genes are TRBV2 and TRBJ1-4, with 7 positions matching TRBD1. Germline CDR1 and CDR2: SNHLY and FYNNEI. Trimming at V came to 5 bases and at J to 8 bases, leaving 2 bases not matched to a gene. CDR3 length: 12 amino acids.

The chain has TRBV27 and TRBJ2-1, with D possibly being TRBD2 (6 bases). Trimming removed 3 bases at V and 1 base at J, with 7 bases between. The CDR3 consists of 14 residues. Germline-derived CDR1 and CDR2 are MNHEY and SMNVEV (reference sequence). CDR3 loop: CASSFAGSYNEQFF. DNA of the CDR3: TGTGCCAGCAGTTTCGCGGGATCCTACAATGAGCAGTTCTTC.

V is TRBV11-2 and J is TRBJ2-3; 10 bases align to TRBD2. V shed 1 base, J shed 3 bases, and the junction held 4 bases outside the gene matches. The CDR3 runs to 16 residues. CDR1 is SGHAT, CDR2 FQNNGV, per germline. This CDR3 is CASSLGRGLATDTQYF. The CDR3, as DNA: TGTGCCAGCAGCTTAGGAAGGGGACTAGCGACAGATACGCAGTATTTT.

This clone was detected a few times. The rearrangement uses TRBV6-6 and TRBJ2-7; D is possibly TRBD1 (6 bases). CDR1 and CDR2 from the germline V gene are MNHNY and SVGAGI (reference sequence). V was shortened by 6 bases and J by 4 bases, with 10 bases between the two germline ends. The CDR3 spans 12 residues. The CDR3 DNA reads TGTGCCAGCAGAAACGACAGGTACGAGCAGTACTTC. Translating gives CASRNDRYEQYF.

The table lists this clone with a count of one. The chain uses TRBV20-1 and TRBJ2-2; no definite D call. There are 15 residues in the CDR3. Trimming took off 3 bases at V and 7 bases at J, with 18 bases between the two ends. CDR1 DFQATT and CDR2 SNEGSKA come from the germline V gene (reference sequence). CDR3 residues: CSASSLRSNFGELFF. DNA of the CDR3: TGCAGTGCTAGTAGCCTGAGGAGTAATTTCGGGGAGCTGTTTTTT.

The J gene is TRBJ2-3, the V gene TRBV19; D is possibly TRBD2 (6 bases). CDR1 and CDR2 from the germline V gene are LNHDA and SQIVND (reference sequence). V lost 5 bases, J lost 0 bases, and 9 bases lay in between. There are 14 residues in the CDR3. The CDR3 is CASSLGTSTDTQYF. The CDR3 DNA sequence: TGTGCCAGTAGTCTAGGGACTAGCACAGATACGCAGTATTTT.

This clone occurred once. This chain uses TRBV5-1 with TRBJ1-2; tentative D call: TRBD1 (5 bases). The V and J ends lost 1 base and 3 bases respectively, with 13 bases between them. CDR3 length: 15 amino acids. The V gene's germline CDR1 is SGHRS and CDR2 YFSETQ. CDR3 residues: CASSLTPTDYYGYTF. DNA of the CDR3: TGCGCCAGCAGCTTGACACCGACAGACTACTATGGCTACACCTTC. Using reference TRBV5-1 and TRBJ1-2 for the parts outside the CDR3, the full variable domain is KAGVTQTPRYLIKTRGQQVTLSCSPISGHRSVSWYQQTPGQGLQFLFEYFSETQRNKGNFPGRFSGRQFSNSRSEMNVSTLELGDSALYLCASSLTPTDYYGYTFGSGTRLTVV.

The genes are TRBV6-6 and TRBJ1-1; possible D gene TRBD1, 5 bases. Germline CDR1 reads MNHNY; CDR2 reads SVGAGI (reference sequence). The V end lost 2 bases, the J end lost 1 base, and 11 bases lay between the germline ends. The CDR3 extends over 15 amino acids. CDR3 coding DNA: TGTGCCAGCAGTTACGCAGGGATCGGGAACACTGAAGCTTTCTTT. This translates into CASSYAGIGNTEAFF.

The chain recombines TRBV21-1 with TRBJ1-1. TRBV21-1 constitutes a pseudogene. The CDR3 loop spans 14 amino acids. The CDR3 reads CASSKTGRAAEAFF. In DNA form, the CDR3 reads TGTGCCAGCAGCAAAACGGGGAGGGCGGCTGAAGCTTTCTTT.

This clone was observed a single time. The J gene is TRBJ2-5, the V gene TRBV5-1; the match to TRBD1 covers 8 bases. Looked up from germline, CDR1 is SGHRS and CDR2 is YFSETQ. The ends lost 4 bases at V and 3 bases at J; junction bases unmatched: 8. This CDR3 comprises 15 residues. CDR3 nucleotides: TGCGCCAGCAGCATAACAGGGGGTCTCGAAGAGACCCAGTACTTC. Translated, it gives CASSITGGLEETQYF.

The chain uses TRBV7-8 and TRBJ1-2, with D possibly TRBD1 on 5 matching bases. Deletions cut 5 bases from V and 10 bases from J, with 20 bases between. The germline V gene has CDR1 SGHVS and CDR2 FQNEAQ. The CDR3 covers 14 residues. The CDR3 protein is CASSGPGTTPSYTF. Here the CDR3 DNA reads TGTGCCAGCAGCGGGCCTGGGACTACTCCGTCCTACACCTTC.

This chain links TRBV9 with TRBJ2-2; 9 bases agree with TRBD1. The CDR3 contains 15 residues. V dropped 3 bases and J dropped 0; count of bases not matched to a gene: 0. Germline V gives CDR1 SGDLS, CDR2 YYNGEE. CDR3 region: CASSGTGANTGELFF. In DNA, the CDR3 is TGTGCCAGCAGCGGGACAGGGGCGAACACCGGGGAGCTGTTTTTT.

The rearrangement joins TRBV5-1 to TRBJ1-3; D remains ambiguous. Looked up from germline, CDR1 is SGHRS and CDR2 is YFSETQ. The ends were cut back, 5 bases at V and 2 bases at J, with 8 bases in the middle. This CDR3 has 13 amino acids. CDR3: CASRREAGNTIYF. As DNA, the CDR3 is TGCGCCAGCAGGAGGGAGGCTGGAAACACCATATATTTT.

The gene calls are TRBV5-4 and TRBJ2-5, with 8 positions matching TRBD1. Germline CDR1 and CDR2: SGHNT and YYREEE (reference sequence). CDR3 length: 15 residues. Unmatched junction bases numbered 6, after V lost 0 bases and J lost 5 bases. The CDR3 region is CASSLDAGGMETQYF. In nucleotides, the CDR3 is TGTGCCAGCAGCTTGGATGCAGGGGGCATGGAGACCCAGTACTTC.

J is TRBJ2-1 and V is TRBV13; D might be TRBD2 (5 bases). Germline values: CDR1 PRHDT, CDR2 FYEKMQ (reference sequence). The V gene lost 1 base and the J gene lost 12 bases, with 16 bases spanning the gap. The CDR3 has 14 residues. CDR3 in amino acids: CASSLVSPPGGQFF. The CDR3 nucleotides are TGTGCCAGCAGCTTAGTTTCCCCCCCTGGAGGGCAGTTCTTC.

The chain employs TRBV10-2 and TRBJ2-3, with a weak D call TRBD2 (6 bases). Trimming took 2 bases from V and 2 from J, leaving 11 bases between them. The CDR3 runs to 15 residues. Germline V lookup: CDR1 WSHSY, CDR2 SAAADI. CDR3 sequence (DNA): TGCGCCAGCAGTGAGGGCCGGACTAACACAGATACGCAGTATTTT. Translating gives CASSEGRTNTDTQYF.

The genes are TRBV3-1 (or the pseudogene TRBV3-2) and TRBJ2-3, with 11 bases matching TRBD2. Losses at the gene ends were 4 bases for V and 3 bases for J; bases not matched to a gene: 3. Germline lookup yields CDR1 LGHDT and CDR2 YNNKEL (reference sequence). The CDR3 spans 15 residues. The CDR3: CASSRLAGGTDTQYF. CDR3 DNA sequence: TGTGCCAGCAGCCGGCTAGCGGGGGGAACAGATACGCAGTATTTT.

This chain uses TRBV6-5 with TRBJ2-1; weak D call: TRBD1 (7 bases). The CDR3 is made up of 13 amino acids. Germline values: CDR1 MNHEY, CDR2 SVGAGI. V gave up 6 bases and J gave up 6 bases, with 12 bases separating them. The CDR3 DNA reads TGTGCCAGCAGGACCCAGGGGGGCAATGAGCAGTTCTTC. As protein: CASRTQGGNEQFF.

V is TRBV5-1 and J is TRBJ2-7; D is perhaps TRBD2 (5 bases). V dropped 3 bases and J dropped 5 bases, with 21 bases sitting between them. The CDR3 covers 16 residues. The V gene's germline CDR1 is SGHRS and CDR2 YFSETQ. The CDR3 is CASSSMGTGGSNEQYF. The CDR3 coding sequence is TGCGCCAGCAGCTCGATGGGCACCGGCGGGTCCAACGAGCAGTACTTC.

CDR3 protein: CASSLIRATF. The CDR3 DNA is TGTGCCAGCAGCTTGATCCGAGCAACCTTC. The rearrangement links TRBV5-6 to TRBJ1-2; no clear D gene. CDR3 length equals 10 residues. Germline CDR1 SGHDT, CDR2 YYEEEE. Trimming left V 1 base short and J 14 bases short, with 9 bases between.

The chain recombines TRBV3-1 (or the pseudogene TRBV3-2) with TRBJ1-6; D is possibly TRBD1 (5 bases). Trimming pared 2 bases from V and 5 bases from J, leaving 13 bases between. Germline V gene lookup returns CDR1 LGHDT and CDR2 YNNKEL (reference sequence). This CDR3 has 16 amino acids. CDR3 sequence reads: CASSQWGVRNNSPLHF. DNA of the CDR3: TGTGCCAGCAGCCAATGGGGGGTGCGGAATAATTCACCCCTCCACTTT.